The 32 T cell receptor beta chains below were found in one sample sequenced in a study of T cells in Graves' hyperthyroidism and ophthalmopathy. RNA transcripts were the template for amplifying TCR beta CDR3 regions. Carried out on the TCR CDR3, a first-round RT-PCR used the HTBI primer set. Via MiXCR, TCRdb re-called the multiplex PCR reads, giving one row per CDR3 protein. The sample consists of around 270,000 distinct CDR3 sequences, less than 20% of them appearing once. The specimen was blood. Source of these receptors: a man in his forties or fifties with Graves' ophthalmopathy.

This clonotype was counted at least ten times. The J gene is TRBJ2-7, the V gene TRBV20-1; 9 positions match TRBD1. The germline CDR1 and CDR2 sequences are DFQATT and SNEGSKA (reference sequence). The CDR3 loop spans 13 amino acids. Trimming removed 8 bases from V and 5 bases from J; junction bases left unmatched: 10. The CDR3 sequence: CSSRRDRVDEQYF. The CDR3 region has the DNA TGCAGTTCCCGCCGGGACAGGGTCGACGAGCAGTACTTC.

This clonotype was seen a handful of times. The J gene is TRBJ1-2, the V gene TRBV29-1, with TRBD1 identical over 8 bases. The CDR3 runs 22 residues. V dropped 4 bases and J dropped 0; count of bases not matched to a gene: 28. The V gene's germline CDR1 is SQVTM and CDR2 ANQGSEA. The CDR3 DNA reads as TGCAGCGTTGGGGGCCCAGGTCCCAGGGGGCGCACCCCCCCCCCATCTAACTATGGCTACACCTTC. As protein: CSVGGPGPRGRTPPPSNYGYTF.

The sample holds many counts of this clonotype. This chain uses TRBV3-1 with TRBJ2-5; D unresolved. V gave up 4 bases and J gave up 5 bases, with 14 bases separating them. Germline V lookup: CDR1 LGHDT, CDR2 YNNKEL (reference sequence). The CDR3 extends over 14 amino acids. This CDR3 reads CASSPMPSLETQYF. In DNA form, the CDR3 reads TGTGCCAGCAGCCCAATGCCAAGTTTGGAGACCCAGTACTTC.

In its sample, this clonotype was seen many times. The chain has TRBV7-9 and TRBJ2-3, with 12 positions matching TRBD2. Germline CDR1 and CDR2: SEHNR and FQNEAQ (reference sequence). CDR3 length: 15 amino acids. Trimming removed 6 bases from V and 4 bases from J; junction bases left unmatched: 5. CDR3 coding DNA: TGTGCCAGCAGGCTAGCGGGAGGGCCGCCAGATACGCAGTATTTT. Protein: CASRLAGGPPDTQYF.

This chain uses TRBV9 with TRBJ1-5; possibly TRBD1 for D (6 bases). The CDR3 totals 15 residues. Trimming cost V 4 bases and J 4 bases, with 15 bases left between them. CDR1 is SGDLS and CDR2 is YYNGEE in the germline V gene. The CDR3 sequence is CASSPEGGVNQPQHF. Here the CDR3 DNA reads TGTGCCAGCAGCCCCGAGGGGGGAGTTAATCAGCCCCAGCATTTT.

This clonotype occurred many times. This sequence joins TRBV11-2 and TRBJ2-7, with 10 bases matching TRBD2. The CDR3 has 16 residues. Germline loops: CDR1 SGHAT, CDR2 FQNNGV. Unmatched junction bases numbered 5, after V lost 2 bases and J lost 1 base. CDR3 amino acids: CASSLLAGARSYEQYF. CDR3 DNA sequence: TGTGCCAGCAGCTTACTAGCGGGAGCGAGGTCCTACGAGCAGTACTTC. Based on the CDR3 plus reference TRBV11-2 and TRBJ2-7, the full variable domain is EAGVAQSPRYKIIEKRQSVAFWCNPISGHATLYWYQQILGQGPKLLIQFQNNGVVDDSQLPKDRFSAERLKGVDSTLKIQPAKLEDSAVYLCASSLLAGARSYEQYFGPGTRLTVT.

This clonotype was recorded many times. This chain joins TRBV6-1 and TRBJ1-1, with D perhaps TRBD1 (5 bases). V lost 6 bases and J 7 bases, leaving 18 bases between the germline ends. Germline-derived CDR1 and CDR2 are MNHNS and SASEGT. This CDR3 region has 14 residues. CDR3 sequence reads: CASSPTGLLSEAFF. The CDR3 DNA is TGTGCCAGCAGCCCCACGGGACTCTTGAGTGAAGCTTTCTTT.

Worth noting for this clonotype: Compared with germline, one end of the junction differs, possibly owing to a read error. The genes are TRBV27 and TRBJ1-4; no reliable D call. CDR1 and CDR2 (germline): MNHEY, SMNVEV (reference sequence). The CDR3 totals 14 residues. The CDR3, as DNA: TGTGCCGGCAGCCTGACATACCCTAATGAAAAACTGTTTTTT. This codes for CAGSLTYPNEKLFF.

This clonotype appeared many times. The rearrangement links TRBV7-2 to TRBJ2-3, with a weak D call TRBD2 (5 bases). Germline V lookup: CDR1 SGHTA, CDR2 FQGNSA. V lost 2 bases and J 2 bases, leaving 11 bases between the germline ends. The CDR3 spans 15 residues. The CDR3 protein is CASSLKASPTDTQYF. CDR3 sequence (DNA): TGTGCCAGCAGCTTAAAGGCTAGCCCCACAGATACGCAGTATTTT.

Only a few counts were recorded for this clonotype. The chain joins TRBV7-9 to TRBJ2-1, with D hard to call. Trimming took off 2 bases at V and 0 bases at J, with 26 bases between the two ends. The CDR3 contains 21 residues. Germline lookup yields CDR1 SEHNR and CDR2 FQNEAQ (reference sequence). Here the CDR3 DNA reads TGTGCCAGCAGCTTAACCTTCGGCCGCGGCACGGGTAAGAGCTCCTACAATGAGCAGTTCTTC. This codes for CASSLTFGRGTGKSSYNEQFF.

This clonotype was observed a few times. The chain recombines TRBV6-4 with TRBJ1-4; 10 bases map to TRBD1. Trimming at V came to 4 bases and at J to 0 bases, leaving 11 bases not matched to a gene. Per germline, CDR1 MRHNA and CDR2 SNTAGT. The CDR3 contains 19 residues. DNA of the CDR3: TGTGCCAGCAGTGCTACCAGGGGACAGGGGTTCGCAACTAATGAAAAACTGTTTTTT. Amino acid sequence: CASSATRGQGFATNEKLFF.

The sample holds a few counts of this clonotype. J is TRBJ1-1 and V is TRBV12-3 or TRBV12-4, with a weak D call TRBD1 (5 bases). V lost 6 bases, J lost 11 bases, and 13 bases lay in between. This CDR3 has 11 residues. The CDR3 DNA reads TGTGCCAGCAGGGTTCAGGGTCAGGCTTTCTTT. Its translation is CASRVQGQAFF.

This chain joins TRBV9 and TRBJ2-1; 8 bases match TRBD2. Losses at the gene ends were 4 bases for V and 1 base for J; bases not matched to a gene: 4. Germline V lookup: CDR1 SGDLS, CDR2 YYNGEE. The CDR3 is 15 amino acids. The CDR3 sequence: CASSTLAGSYNEQFF. In DNA form, the CDR3 reads TGTGCCAGCAGCACCTTAGCGGGATCCTACAATGAGCAGTTCTTC.

This clonotype was counted between two and nine times. This CDR3 is CASTRDMGGRTEAFF. The CDR3 coding sequence is TGCGCCAGCACCCGGGACATGGGGGGTAGAACTGAAGCTTTCTTT. The V gene is TRBV5-1, the J gene TRBJ1-1, with D perhaps matching TRBD1 (6 bases). The CDR3 runs to 15 residues. Germline V gene lookup returns CDR1 SGHRS and CDR2 YFSETQ. V was cut by 6 bases and J by 5 bases, with 20 bases left in between.

This clonotype came up a few times. This rearrangement joins TRBV18 to TRBJ2-3; D not certain. The CDR3 spans 13 residues. Trimming left V 6 bases short and J 4 bases short, with 11 bases between. In germline, CDR1 is KGHSH, CDR2 LQKENI. CDR3 coding DNA: TGTGCCAGCTCTCAACATTCCTCAGATACGCAGTATTTT. Amino acids: CASSQHSSDTQYF.

This clonotype was counted ten times or more. This sequence joins TRBV11-2 and TRBJ2-1, with 11 nucleotides matching TRBD2. There are 16 residues in the CDR3. The germline V gene encodes CDR1 SGHAT and CDR2 FQNNGV. V lost 5 bases and J lost 6; bases outside the gene matches: 9. CDR3 sequence reads: CASSLPGLAAPNEQFF. The CDR3, as DNA: TGTGCCAGCAGCCTGCCGGGACTAGCGGCACCCAATGAGCAGTTCTTC.

This clonotype has a count of ten or more. The chain recombines TRBV7-8 with TRBJ1-5; the D is unclear. The CDR3 runs 16 residues. Trimming took 1 base from V and 3 from J, leaving 13 bases between them. CDR1 is SGHVS and CDR2 is FQNEAQ in the germline V gene. CDR3 bases: TGTGCCAGCAGCTTAGGGGCCGGAGGATACAATCAGCCCCAGCATTTT. Translation: CASSLGAGGYNQPQHF. Together with reference TRBV7-8 and TRBJ1-5, the CDR3 gives the full variable domain: GAGVSQSPRYKVAKRGQDVALRCDPISGHVSLFWYQQALGQGPEFLTYFQNEAQLDKSGLPSDRFFAERPEGSVSTLKIQRTQQEDSAVYLCASSLGAGGYNQPQHFGDGTRLSIL.

This clonotype was seen ten or more times. This rearrangement joins TRBV6-5 to TRBJ1-3; no definite D call. The V end was cut by 2 bases, the J end by 1 base, with 9 bases between. CDR3 length: 15 amino acids. The germline V gene has CDR1 MNHEY and CDR2 SVGAGI. The CDR3 is CASSYRGGSGNTIYF. For the CDR3, the DNA is TGTGCCAGCAGTTACCGAGGAGGGTCTGGAAACACCATATATTTT.

V gene TRBV7-3 combines with J gene TRBJ2-7; TRBD2 is a possible D gene (5 bases). CDR3 length: 14 residues. The germline V and J ends were trimmed by 5 bases and 7 bases, with 18 bases remaining between them. CDR1 and CDR2 (germline): SGHTA, FQGTGA. The CDR3 reads CASSPMATSREQYF. CDR3 in DNA: TGTGCCAGCAGCCCGATGGCCACTAGTCGGGAGCAGTACTTC.

In this sample, this clonotype turned up many times. The chain employs TRBV7-9 and TRBJ2-1, with D possibly being TRBD1 or TRBD2 (6 bases each). The CDR3 is 13 residues long. CDR1 is SEHNR and CDR2 is FQNEAQ in the germline V gene (reference sequence). V lost 3 bases and J lost 8, with 11 bases in between. CDR3: CASSFEGGDEQFF. CDR3 nucleotide sequence: TGTGCCAGCAGCTTTGAGGGGGGCGATGAGCAGTTCTTC.

This clonotype was counted only a few times. A much larger clonotype is one base distant, so this may be a read error. J is TRBJ1-5 and V is TRBV28, with D possibly being TRBD1 (5 bases). Germline V gives CDR1 MDHEN, CDR2 SYDVKM. The CDR3 sequence is 17 residues long. V was trimmed by 6 bases and J by 4 bases, leaving 22 bases between them. CDR3: CASSPGAGQLLNQPQHF. The CDR3 nucleotides read TGTGCCAGCAGCCCCGGGGCAGGGCAGCTGTTGAATCAGCCCCAGCATTTT.

This clonotype was picked up many times. This chain connects TRBV3-1 to TRBJ1-2; no clear D gene. CDR3 size: 13 residues. Trimming removed 0 bases from V and 4 bases from J, with 6 bases in between. Looked up from germline, CDR1 is LGHDT and CDR2 is YNNKEL (reference sequence). The chain's CDR3 is CASSQDGSYGYTF. The CDR3 DNA reads TGTGCCAGCAGCCAAGACGGATCCTATGGCTACACCTTC.

This clonotype was observed a handful of times. The gene calls are TRBV7-9 and TRBJ2-7, with a possible D match to TRBD1 (5 bases). Looked up from germline, CDR1 is SEHNR and CDR2 is FQNEAQ (reference sequence). Trimming removed 2 bases at V and 4 bases at J, with 9 bases between. The CDR3 is made up of 13 amino acids. The CDR3 sequence is CASSLSSGYEQYF. Written as DNA, the CDR3 is TGTGCCAGCAGCTTATCATCAGGGTACGAGCAGTACTTC.

This clonotype occurred a few times. The chain links TRBV27 to TRBJ2-7, with 12 bases fitting TRBD2. Trimming at V came to 1 base and at J to 6 bases, leaving 13 bases not matched to a gene. CDR1 MNHEY and CDR2 SMNVEV come from the germline V gene (reference sequence). This CDR3 contains 18 residues. This CDR3 is CASSLWGASGRAPGEQYF. Written as DNA, the CDR3 is TGTGCCAGCAGTTTATGGGGGGCTAGCGGGAGGGCCCCAGGCGAGCAGTACTTC.

The chain carries TRBV20-1 and TRBJ2-7; perhaps TRBD1 as D (7 bases). Germline CDR1 DFQATT, CDR2 SNEGSKA (reference sequence). The CDR3 covers 16 residues. The ends were cut back, 5 bases at V and 3 bases at J, with 23 bases in the middle. CDR3 residues: CSAPDAYRGLIYEQYF. The CDR3 bases are TGCAGTGCTCCGGATGCCTACAGGGGACTCATCTACGAGCAGTACTTC.

V usage is TRBV28 and J usage is TRBJ2-7, with 10 bases lining up with TRBD2. CDR3 length: 16 amino acids. Germline V CDR1 and CDR2: MDHEN, SYDVKM. Germline trimming cut 4 bases from V and 2 bases from J; bases unmatched to any gene: 8. This CDR3 is CASSYRGSGRAYEQYF. The CDR3 coding sequence is TGTGCCAGCAGTTATCGTGGGAGCGGGAGGGCCTACGAGCAGTACTTC.

V is TRBV30 and J is TRBJ1-5, with D possibly matching TRBD1 (5 bases). The CDR3 extends over 18 amino acids. V shed 1 base and J shed 0 bases, with 19 bases lying between them. Germline CDR1 and CDR2: GTSNPN and SVGIG (reference sequence). CDR3 bases: TGTGCCTGGAGTGAAAAAAGTTCTTTCAGGGTTAGCAATCAGCCCCAGCATTTT. Protein sequence: CAWSEKSSFRVSNQPQHF.

This rearrangement joins TRBV30 to TRBJ1-5; no firm D call. Germline V gene data show CDR1 as GTSNPN and CDR2 as SVGIG (reference sequence). The CDR3 contains 11 residues. Trimming took off 2 bases at V and 9 bases at J, with 8 bases between the two ends. The CDR3 DNA reads as TGTGCCTGGAGTACTGTAGGGCCCCAGCATTTT. This encodes CAWSTVGPQHF.

This clonotype was counted many times. This chain connects TRBV24-1 to TRBJ2-1; 12 bases match TRBD2. Germline values: CDR1 KGHDR, CDR2 SFDVKD. CDR3 length: 17 residues. V dropped 2 bases and J dropped 8; count of bases not matched to a gene: 9. The CDR3 region has the DNA TGTGCCACCAGTGATTCCACGACTAGCGGGAGTCTCGATGAGCAGTTCTTC. Protein product: CATSDSTTSGSLDEQFF.

The chain is built from TRBV3-1 and TRBJ1-6, with D perhaps TRBD1 (5 bases). The V gene lost 4 bases and the J gene lost 10 bases, with 11 bases spanning the gap. Germline V gives CDR1 LGHDT, CDR2 YNNKEL (reference sequence). The CDR3 loop spans 13 amino acids. The CDR3 reads CASSRGEGSPLHF. CDR3 DNA sequence: TGTGCCAGCAGCCGGGGGGAGGGGTCACCCCTCCACTTT. Variable domain in full (rest from reference TRBV3-1 and TRBJ1-6): DTAVSQTPKYLVTQMGNDKSIKCEQNLGHDTMYWYKQDSKKFLKIMFSYNNKELIINETVPNRFSPKSPDKAHLNLHINSLELGDSAVYFCASSRGEGSPLHFGNGTRLTVT.

The chain joins TRBV14 to TRBJ2-3, with a tentative D call TRBD2 (5 bases). The germline V gene has CDR1 SGHDN and CDR2 FVKESK. The CDR3 is 14 residues long. V was pared by 6 bases and J by 4 bases, with 14 bases between. The CDR3 DNA reads TGTGCCAGCAGTGACGGGCGAGCGGCAGATACGCAGTATTTT. Amino acid sequence: CASSDGRAADTQYF.

The table lists this clonotype with many counts. The rearrangement links TRBV18 to TRBJ2-7; no clear D. V shed 2 bases and J shed 6 bases, with 8 bases lying between them. Germline values: CDR1 KGHSH, CDR2 LQKENI. This CDR3 spans 12 amino acids. CDR3 DNA sequence: TGTGCCAGCTCACCAGGTCGGTCCGAGCAGTACTTC. It specifies CASSPGRSEQYF.